The clone carrying this T cell receptor beta chain was seen only a few times. No antigen is known for it. This specimen comes from a study of T cell responses to AZD1222 COVID-19 vaccine. Only in-frame clones appear in the TCRdb table, and some are missing; sequencing was by immunoSEQ multiplex PCR. The sample consists of approximately 120,000 clones, 91% of them appearing once. Study-level results: Recipients of AZD1222 seropositive at baseline numbered only 5 or 6. Clonal diversity was possibly underestimated; the donors were predominantly white British and more often female.

Germline CDR1 is ENHRY and CDR2 is SYGVKD. This CDR3 is built from 14 residues. V was shortened by 6 bases and J by 2 bases, with 13 bases between the two germline ends. The receptor comes from an adult in good health. The material was peripheral blood, obtained on day 0 of AZD1222 vaccination. V is TRBV10-3 and J is TRBJ1-1, with D perhaps TRBD1 (5 bases). The CDR3 sequence: CAISTRGGNTEAFF. The CDR3 coding sequence is TGTGCCATCAGCACTCGGGGGGGAAACACTGAAGCTTTCTTT.